These 7 T cell receptor beta chains came from one sample sequenced in a study of response to subunit inactivated influenza vaccine. TCRdb re-called the RT-PCR reads with MiXCR, one entry per CDR3 protein. The repertoire holds about half a million distinct CDR3 sequences, with 25% as singletons. The sample consisted of CD4+ T cells sorted from PBMCs, taken roughly 5 days after vaccination. The source is a man over 45 who received an inactivated influenza vaccine.

The chain carries TRBV4-3 and TRBJ1-5, with D perhaps matching TRBD1 (5 bases). V gave up 4 bases and J gave up 7 bases, with 17 bases separating them. The CDR3 is made up of 15 amino acids. Looked up from germline, CDR1 is LGHNA and CDR2 is YSLEER. The CDR3: CASSLRRGPAQPQHF. CDR3 DNA: TGCGCCAGCAGCCTCAGGCGGGGACCGGCGCAGCCCCAGCATTTT.

There are a few counts of this clonotype. This sequence joins TRBV19 and TRBJ2-1; D ambiguous. The CDR3 runs 16 residues. CDR1 is LNHDA and CDR2 is SQIVND in the germline V gene (reference sequence). V dropped 4 bases and J dropped 1 base, with 14 bases sitting between them. In DNA, the CDR3 is TGTGCCAGTAGTACCCATTACCTTGCGTCCTACAATGAGCAGTTCTTC. Protein product: CASSTHYLASYNEQFF.

The rearrangement uses TRBV20-1 and TRBJ1-6, with 7 nucleotides matching TRBD1. This CDR3 is built from 14 residues. Germline trimming cut 5 bases from V and 3 bases from J; bases unmatched to any gene: 4. Germline CDR1 reads DFQATT; CDR2 reads SNEGSKA (reference sequence). Here the CDR3 reads CSAEDRVYNSPLHF. Here the CDR3 DNA reads TGCAGTGCTGAAGACAGGGTCTATAATTCACCCCTCCACTTT.

This chain connects TRBV27 to TRBJ2-7, with TRBD2 as a possible D gene (5 bases). V lost 6 bases and J lost 0, with 12 bases in between. There are 14 residues in the CDR3. Germline values: CDR1 MNHEY, CDR2 SMNVEV (reference sequence). CDR3 nucleotide sequence: TGTGCCAGCAGGAGGGAAGCTGGCTCCTACGAGCAGTACTTC. Encoded protein: CASRREAGSYEQYF.

The gene calls are TRBV6-1 and TRBJ2-7; perhaps D is TRBD1 or TRBD2 (6 bases each). The CDR3 is 14 residues long. CDR1 MNHNS and CDR2 SASEGT come from the germline V gene. Trimming took 5 bases from V and 2 from J, leaving 13 bases between them. This CDR3 reads CASSRQRGAYEQYF. The CDR3, as DNA: TGTGCCAGCAGTCGACAGAGGGGGGCCTACGAGCAGTACTTC.

Only a few counts were recorded for this clonotype. The chain joins TRBV20-1 to TRBJ2-2, with a tentative D call TRBD1 (6 bases). The CDR3 consists of 16 residues. V was trimmed by 3 bases and J by 6 bases, leaving 20 bases between them. Germline V gives CDR1 DFQATT, CDR2 SNEGSKA (reference sequence). CDR3 coding DNA: TGCAGTGCTAGTGAAAATGCCAGGGGTTCATCCGGGGAGCTGTTTTTT. It is translated as CSASENARGSSGELFF.

The chain carries TRBV29-1 and TRBJ2-1; 11 bases agree with TRBD2. The CDR3 contains 17 residues. With 6 bases clipped from V and 0 bases from J, the junction kept 10 bases outside the gene matches. Germline values: CDR1 SQVTM, CDR2 ANQGSEA. CDR3 in amino acids: CSVVRLAGSSSYNEQFF. Written as DNA, the CDR3 is TGCAGCGTCGTCAGACTAGCGGGGTCGAGCTCCTACAATGAGCAGTTCTTC.